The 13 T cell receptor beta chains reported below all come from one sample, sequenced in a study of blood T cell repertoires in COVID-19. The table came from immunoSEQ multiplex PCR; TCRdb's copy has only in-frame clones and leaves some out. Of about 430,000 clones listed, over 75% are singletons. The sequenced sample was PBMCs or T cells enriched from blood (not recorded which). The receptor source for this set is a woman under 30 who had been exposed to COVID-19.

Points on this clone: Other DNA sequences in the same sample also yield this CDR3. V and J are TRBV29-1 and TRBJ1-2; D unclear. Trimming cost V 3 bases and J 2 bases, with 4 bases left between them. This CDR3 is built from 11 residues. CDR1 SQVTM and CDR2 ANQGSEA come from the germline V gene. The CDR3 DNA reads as TGCAGCGTTGAGGAGAACTATGGCTACACCTTC. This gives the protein CSVEENYGYTF.

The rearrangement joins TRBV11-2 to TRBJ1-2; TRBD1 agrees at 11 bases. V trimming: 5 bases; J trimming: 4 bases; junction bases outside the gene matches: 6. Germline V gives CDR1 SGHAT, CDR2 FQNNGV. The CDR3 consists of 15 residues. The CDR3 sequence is CASSPPGQGVYGYTF. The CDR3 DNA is TGTGCCAGCAGCCCCCCGGGACAGGGGGTCTATGGCTACACCTTC.

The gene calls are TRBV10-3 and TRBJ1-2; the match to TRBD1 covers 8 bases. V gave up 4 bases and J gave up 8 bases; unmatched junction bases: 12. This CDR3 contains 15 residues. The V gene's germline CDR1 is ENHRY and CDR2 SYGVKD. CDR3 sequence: CAISVEDRDLEGYTF. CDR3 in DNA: TGTGCCATCAGTGTCGAGGACAGGGACTTAGAGGGCTACACCTTC.

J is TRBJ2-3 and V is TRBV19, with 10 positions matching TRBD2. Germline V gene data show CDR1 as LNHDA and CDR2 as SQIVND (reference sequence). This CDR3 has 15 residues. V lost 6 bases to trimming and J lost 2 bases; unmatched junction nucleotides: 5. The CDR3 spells CASSNLAGATDTQYF. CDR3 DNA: TGTGCCAGTAGCAATCTAGCGGGGGCCACAGATACGCAGTATTTT.

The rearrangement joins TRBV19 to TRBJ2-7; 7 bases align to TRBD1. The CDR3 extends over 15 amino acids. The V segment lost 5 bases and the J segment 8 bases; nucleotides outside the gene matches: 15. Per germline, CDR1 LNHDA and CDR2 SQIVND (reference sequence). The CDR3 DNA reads TGTGCCAGTAGTGAGGACAGGCCCACTCCAATAAAGCAGTACTTC. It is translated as CASSEDRPTPIKQYF.

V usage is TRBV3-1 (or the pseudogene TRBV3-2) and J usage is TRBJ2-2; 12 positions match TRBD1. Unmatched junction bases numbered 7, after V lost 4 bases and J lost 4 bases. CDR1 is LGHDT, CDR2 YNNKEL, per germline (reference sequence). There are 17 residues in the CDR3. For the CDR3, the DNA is TGTGCCAGCAGCCCCCGGGACAGGGGGCAAAGCACCGGGGAGCTGTTTTTT. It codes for CASSPRDRGQSTGELFF.

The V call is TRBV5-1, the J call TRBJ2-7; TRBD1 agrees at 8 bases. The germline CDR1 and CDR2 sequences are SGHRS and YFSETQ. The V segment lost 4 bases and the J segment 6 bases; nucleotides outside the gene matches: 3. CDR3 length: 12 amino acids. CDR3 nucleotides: TGCGCCAGCAGCAACACAGGGGGCGAGCAGTACTTC. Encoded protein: CASSNTGGEQYF.

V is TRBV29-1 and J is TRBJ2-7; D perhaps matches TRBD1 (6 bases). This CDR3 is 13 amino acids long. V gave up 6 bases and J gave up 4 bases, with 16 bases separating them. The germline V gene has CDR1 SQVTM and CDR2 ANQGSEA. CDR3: CSVVFQGSYEQYF. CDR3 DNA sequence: TGCAGCGTGGTTTTTCAGGGGTCGTACGAGCAGTACTTC.

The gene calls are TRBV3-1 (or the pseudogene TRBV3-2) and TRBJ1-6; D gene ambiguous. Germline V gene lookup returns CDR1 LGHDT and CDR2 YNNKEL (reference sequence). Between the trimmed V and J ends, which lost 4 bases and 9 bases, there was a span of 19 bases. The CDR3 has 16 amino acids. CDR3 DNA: TGTGCCAGCAGCCCCAAAGGTCGGGGAGTAACTTCACCCCTCCACTTT. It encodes CASSPKGRGVTSPLHF.

DNA for the CDR3: TGTGCCAGCAGTTTATTAGCGGGTCAGAACTACGAGCAGTACTTC. This codes for CASSLLAGQNYEQYF. V usage is TRBV27 and J usage is TRBJ2-7; the match to TRBD2 covers 7 bases. CDR1 and CDR2 (germline): MNHEY, SMNVEV (reference sequence). V trimming: 1 base; J trimming: 3 bases; junction bases outside the gene matches: 6. The CDR3 loop spans 15 amino acids.

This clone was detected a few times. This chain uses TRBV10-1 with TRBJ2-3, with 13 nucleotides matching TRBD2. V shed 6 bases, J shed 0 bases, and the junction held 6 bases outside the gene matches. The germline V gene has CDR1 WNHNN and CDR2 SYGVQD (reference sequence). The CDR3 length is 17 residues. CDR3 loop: CASSWTSGSASTDTQYF. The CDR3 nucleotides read TGCGCCAGCAGCTGGACTAGCGGGAGTGCTAGCACAGATACGCAGTATTTT.

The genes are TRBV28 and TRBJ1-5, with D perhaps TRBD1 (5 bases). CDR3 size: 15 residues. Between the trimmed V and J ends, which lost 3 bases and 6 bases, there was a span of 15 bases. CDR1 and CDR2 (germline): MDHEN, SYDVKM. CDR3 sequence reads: CASSFSGTGGQPQHF. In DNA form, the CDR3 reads TGTGCCAGCAGTTTTTCGGGGACGGGGGGTCAGCCCCAGCATTTT.

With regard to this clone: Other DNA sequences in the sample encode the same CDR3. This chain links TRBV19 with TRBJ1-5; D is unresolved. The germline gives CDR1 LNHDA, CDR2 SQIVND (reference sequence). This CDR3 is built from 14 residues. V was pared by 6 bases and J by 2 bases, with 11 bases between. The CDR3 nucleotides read TGTGCCAGTAGCGGCACCGGAGGCAATCAGCCCCAGCATTTT. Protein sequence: CASSGTGGNQPQHF.